The T cell receptor beta chain described here comes from a study of blood T cell repertoires in COVID-19. Study information: COVID-19 samples from acute and convalescent phases originated in the United States, Italy and Spain. The cDNA or gDNA used as material had been derived from T cells, B-cell-depleted T cells, or PBMCs.

Original data processing: Reference gene primer amplification yielded estimated nucleated cell counts. Clones were sequenced by immunoSEQ multiplex PCR, and TCRdb holds only the in-frame ones, with some missing. Clone size and the V and J calls come from that table; the DNA yielded D and trimming. Of some 130,000 clones in the sample, 88% were seen once. CDR1 and CDR2 (germline): MNHNS, SASEGT. The CDR3 sequence is 14 residues long. The V and J ends lost 7 bases and 2 bases respectively, with 15 bases between them. This TCR was recovered from a man in his fifties or sixties with acute or convalescent COVID-19. Material: peripheral blood. The rearrangement uses TRBV6-1 and TRBJ2-7; a possible D gene is TRBD1 (6 bases). Here the CDR3 DNA reads TGTGCCAGCACCGAAGGGGGACCGACCTACGAGCAGTACTTC. Translating gives CASTEGGPTYEQYF.